The rows below give T cell receptor beta chains drawn from one sample of a study of cytomegalovirus exposure and HLA in healthy donors. Repertoires were generated with immunoSEQ multiplex PCR, while TCRdb's copy carries only in-frame clones and drops some. Of about 170,000 clones in the sample, roughly four fifths are singletons; the top ten hold about 0.8%. Material for sequencing was PBMCs. These receptors all stem from a female donor in good health and CMV-seronegative. Each CDR3 is given with its conserved first and last residue. A D gene is named only where the DNA matches it firmly. Part of the rows lack a size; the others show once, few, many or a class for expanded clones.

D gene: TRBD1; J gene: TRBJ1-5; clone size: few; V gene: TRBV6-4; CDR3 length: 15; CDR3 DNA: TGTGCCAGCAGACGGGACAGTTCCCCCAATCAGCCCCAGCATTTT; CDR3 protein: CASRRDSSPNQPQHF
D gene: TRBD1; J gene: TRBJ2-2; clone size: NA; V gene: TRBV7-9; CDR3 length: 15; CDR3 DNA: TGTGCCAGCATTAGAGGGACAGGCCCAACCGGGGAGCTGTTTTTT; CDR3 protein: CASIRGTGPTGELFF
D gene: TRBD1; J gene: TRBJ2-7; clone size: NA; V gene: TRBV6-5; CDR3 length: 15; CDR3 DNA: TGTGCCAGCAGTTACGGGACAGGGGGCGAGGACGAGCAGTACTTC; CDR3 protein: CASSYGTGGEDEQYF
D gene: TRBD2; J gene: TRBJ2-7; clone size: NA; V gene: TRBV28; CDR3 length: 15; CDR3 DNA: TGTGCCACCCGAGCAGGCGGGAGGGCCGGGTACGAGCAGTACTTC; CDR3 protein: CATRAGGRAGYEQYF
D gene: TRBD2; J gene: TRBJ2-3; clone size: NA; V gene: TRBV5-4; CDR3 length: 16; CDR3 DNA: TGTGCCAGCAGCCCCGGAGGGACTAGTCGACCGGATACGCAGTATTTT; CDR3 protein: CASSPGGTSRPDTQYF
D gene: TRBD1; J gene: TRBJ1-1; clone size: NA; V gene: TRBV7-2; CDR3 length: 16; CDR3 DNA: TGTGCCAGCAGCTCACACACAGGACAGGCGATCGCTGAAGCTTTCTTT; CDR3 protein: CASSSHTGQAIAEAFF
D gene: NA; J gene: TRBJ2-6; clone size: NA; V gene: TRBV2; CDR3 length: 14; CDR3 DNA: TGTGCCAGCGTCGAGCTGTCTGGGGCCAACGTCCTGACTTTC; CDR3 protein: CASVELSGANVLTF
D gene: NA; J gene: TRBJ2-3; clone size: NA; V gene: TRBV11-2; CDR3 length: 16; CDR3 DNA: TGTGCCAGCAGCCCTAGGCCGGGAGAGGTTTTTGATACGCAGTATTTT; CDR3 protein: CASSPRPGEVFDTQYF
D gene: TRBD1; J gene: TRBJ1-1; clone size: NA; V gene: TRBV29-1; CDR3 length: 16; CDR3 DNA: TGCAGCGTTGAAGATATATCGGCAGGGGGTAGTACTGAAGCTTTCTTT; CDR3 protein: CSVEDISAGGSTEAFF
D gene: NA; J gene: TRBJ1-1; clone size: NA; V gene: TRBV7-9; CDR3 length: 17; CDR3 DNA: TGTGCCAGCAGCTTAGTACAGGGAGGGATGTTGAACACTGAAGCTTTCTTT; CDR3 protein: CASSLVQGGMLNTEAFF
D gene: TRBD2; J gene: TRBJ2-3; clone size: few; V gene: TRBV5-1; CDR3 length: 16; CDR3 DNA: TGCGCCAGCAGCTCTACGGGACTAGAAGTCTCAGATACGCAGTATTTT; CDR3 protein: CASSSTGLEVSDTQYF
D gene: NA; J gene: TRBJ1-6; clone size: once; V gene: TRBV13; CDR3 length: 11; CDR3 DNA: TGTGCCAGCAGCCTCTCAGGGCCCCTCCACTTT; CDR3 protein: CASSLSGPLHF
D gene: NA; J gene: TRBJ1-3; clone size: NA; V gene: TRBV18; CDR3 length: 16; CDR3 DNA: TGTGCCAGCTCACCACTCACTCTAACAGGTCTTCAGACCATATATTTT; CDR3 protein: CASSPLTLTGLQTIYF
D gene: TRBD1; J gene: TRBJ1-2; clone size: NA; V gene: TRBV7-9; CDR3 length: 14; CDR3 DNA: TGTGCCAGCAGCGAGACAGGGGACCACTATGGCTACACCTTC; CDR3 protein: CASSETGDHYGYTF
D gene: TRBD2; J gene: TRBJ2-3; clone size: NA; V gene: TRBV4-3; CDR3 length: 17; CDR3 DNA: TGCGCCAGCAGCCAAAGCGGGGGGGCCGTCGGCACAGATACGCAGTATTTT; CDR3 protein: CASSQSGGAVGTDTQYF